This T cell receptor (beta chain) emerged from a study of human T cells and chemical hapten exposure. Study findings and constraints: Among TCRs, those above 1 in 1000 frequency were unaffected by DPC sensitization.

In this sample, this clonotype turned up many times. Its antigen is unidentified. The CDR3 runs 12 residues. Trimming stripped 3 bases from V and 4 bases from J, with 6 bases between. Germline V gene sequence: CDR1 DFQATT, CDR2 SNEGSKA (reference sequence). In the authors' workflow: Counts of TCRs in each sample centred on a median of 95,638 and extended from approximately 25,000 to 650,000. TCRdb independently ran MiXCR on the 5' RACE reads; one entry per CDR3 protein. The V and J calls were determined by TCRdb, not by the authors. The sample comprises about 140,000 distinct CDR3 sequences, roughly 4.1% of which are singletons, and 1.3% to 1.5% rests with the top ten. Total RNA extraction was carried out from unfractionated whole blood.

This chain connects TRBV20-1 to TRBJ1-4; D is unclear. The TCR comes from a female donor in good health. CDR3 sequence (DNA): TGCAGTGCTAGGGAACTTAATGAAAAACTGTTTTTT. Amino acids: CSARELNEKLFF.